This TCR beta chain was identified during a study of T cell changes during pregnancy in multiple sclerosis. CDR3 length: 15 residues. V was cut by 6 bases and J by 4 bases, with 17 bases left in between. CDR1 is MNHEY and CDR2 is SVGAGI in the germline V gene. Assay used: immunoSEQ multiplex PCR; TCRdb lists only in-frame clones, some missing. The table includes approximately 73,000 clones, just over 90% detected once. This TCR was recovered from a female donor with multiple sclerosis, enrolled in a pregnancy study. The V and J genes are TRBV6-5 and TRBJ2-3; tentatively, D is TRBD2 (5 bases). Here the sequenced sample was CD4+ T cells from peripheral blood mononuclear cells, taken before pregnancy. The CDR3 region has the DNA TGTGCCAGCAGGTTTAAAGGACTCTCGGCAGATACGCAGTATTTT. This sequence encodes CASRFKGLSADTQYF.